Listed below are T cell receptor beta chains from one sample, sequenced in a study of identifying expanded T cells in peripheral blood. Profiling relied on immunoSEQ multiplex PCR, and the TCRdb table lists in-frame clones only, not all of them. The data hold roughly 100,000 clones, with around 89% observed a single time. Sequenced: blood. Receptors were obtained from a person between 18 and 69 years old in good health. The CDR3 runs from the conserved cysteine through the conserved F or W. D genes are given only for firm matches. Not all rows give a size; the values are once, few, many and, for expanded clones, a class.

d_call,cdr3_length,clone_size,v_call,j_call,cdr3_aa,cdr3_nt
NA,16,NA,TRBV2,TRBJ1-5,CASSEDPGVIHQPQHF,TGTGCCAGCAGTGAGGATCCAGGGGTGATCCATCAGCCCCAGCATTTT
NA,16,NA,TRBV5-4,TRBJ2-1,CASSPNPGLAYNEQFF,TGTGCCAGCAGCCCAAATCCGGGATTAGCCTACAATGAGCAGTTCTTC
NA,12,once,TRBV7-6,TRBJ2-5,CASSRTGETQYF,TGTGCCAGCAGCCGGACCGGGGAGACCCAGTACTTC
TRBD2,16,few,TRBV6-5,TRBJ2-7,CASSYSFGRNTYEQYF,TGTGCCAGCAGTTACTCTTTCGGGAGGAACACCTACGAGCAGTACTTC
NA,14,NA,TRBV6-5,TRBJ1-5,CATRPADSNQPQHF,TGTGCGACCCGACCGGCTGATAGCAATCAGCCCCAGCATTTT
TRBD1,15,NA,TRBV10-3,TRBJ2-5,CAISGIGQGVQTQYF,TGTGCCATCAGTGGGATCGGACAGGGGGTTCAGACCCAGTACTTC
NA,15,few,TRBV7-3,TRBJ2-2,CASSYLTAGGGELFF,TGTGCCAGCAGCTACCTAACGGCCGGCGGCGGGGAGCTGTTTTTT
NA,15,NA,TRBV9,TRBJ2-1,CASSVESSDYNEQFF,TGTGCCAGCAGCGTAGAGTCTAGCGATTACAATGAGCAGTTCTTC
NA,16,NA,TRBV7-9,TRBJ1-1,CASSLLGWGSGAEAFF,TGTGCCAGCAGCTTACTTGGTTGGGGATCAGGGGCTGAAGCTTTCTTT
NA,14,NA,TRBV30,TRBJ1-2,CAWSVKGYSYGYTF,TGTGCCTGGAGTGTAAAAGGCTACAGCTATGGCTACACCTTC
NA,14,NA,TRBV6-5,TRBJ1-1,CASSQLRGNTEAFF,TGTGCCAGCAGCCAACTCCGGGGGAACACTGAAGCTTTCTTT
NA,15,NA,TRBV9,TRBJ2-7,CASSSSGGEVDEQYF,TGTGCCAGCAGCTCCTCAGGGGGGGAGGTGGACGAGCAGTACTTC
NA,13,NA,TRBV30,TRBJ2-5,CAWSIGNQETQYF,TGTGCCTGGAGTATAGGGAACCAAGAGACCCAGTACTTC
NA,14,once,TRBV5-1,TRBJ2-1,CASSHVGSLDEQFF,TGCGCCAGCAGTCACGTCGGGAGTTTGGATGAGCAGTTCTTC
TRBD1,14,NA,TRBV6-5,TRBJ2-1,CASSTGTGNNEQFF,TGTGCCAGCAGCACCGGGACAGGCAACAATGAGCAGTTCTTC